These 24 T cell receptor beta chains came from one sample sequenced in a study of blood T cell repertoires in COVID-19. The method was immunoSEQ multiplex PCR; TCRdb's version includes in-frame clones alone and lacks a portion of them. This repertoire shows some 250,000 clones, roughly 93% found once; its top ten account for 2.3%. Input material: PBMCs or T cells enriched from blood (not recorded which). The receptor source for this set is a woman in her forties with acute COVID-19.

V is TRBV10-3 and J is TRBJ2-1; possible D gene TRBD2, 5 bases. Germline-derived CDR1 and CDR2 are ENHRY and SYGVKD. The CDR3 loop spans 14 amino acids. V was cut by 2 bases and J by 4 bases, with 9 bases left in between. In DNA, the CDR3 is TGTGCCATCAGTGAGGAGGACTTTTACAATGAGCAGTTCTTC. It specifies CAISEEDFYNEQFF.

The chain couples TRBV11-2 to TRBJ2-3; 10 bases map to TRBD1. The CDR3 is made up of 15 amino acids. The germline V gene has CDR1 SGHAT and CDR2 FQNNGV. Trimming cost V 4 bases and J 4 bases; bases outside gene matches: 5. The CDR3 protein is CASSSGQGVSDTQYF. In DNA, the CDR3 is TGTGCCAGCAGCTCCGGACAGGGGGTTTCAGATACGCAGTATTTT.

The chain employs TRBV5-6 and TRBJ2-3; TRBD2 agrees at 7 bases. Per the germline V gene, CDR1 is SGHDT and CDR2 is YYEEEE. The CDR3 spans 15 residues. The V segment lost 6 bases and the J segment 4 bases; nucleotides outside the gene matches: 11. This chain's CDR3 is CASNPAGVLPDTQYF. The CDR3 coding sequence is TGTGCCAGCAACCCGGCGGGGGTCTTGCCAGATACGCAGTATTTT. The full variable domain, its missing parts supplied by reference TRBV5-6 and TRBJ2-3, is DAGVTQSPTHLIKTRGQQVTLRCSPKSGHDTVSWYQQALGQGPQFIFQYYEEEERQRGNFPDRFSGHQFPNYSSELNVNALLLGDSALYLCASNPAGVLPDTQYFGPGTRLTVL.

The V call is TRBV5-1, the J call TRBJ1-2; 7 nucleotides match TRBD1. The ends lost 0 bases at V and 6 bases at J; junction bases unmatched: 11. Germline V gene data show CDR1 as SGHRS and CDR2 as YFSETQ. The CDR3 has 16 amino acids. This CDR3 reads CASSLDPQGEVNGYTF. The CDR3 DNA reads as TGCGCCAGCAGCTTGGACCCCCAGGGGGAGGTTAATGGCTACACCTTC.

This chain joins TRBV29-1 and TRBJ2-1, with 7 bases identical to TRBD2. The CDR3 is 13 residues long. Germline CDR1 and CDR2: SQVTM and ANQGSEA. V dropped 2 bases and J dropped 7; count of bases not matched to a gene: 5. For the CDR3, the DNA is TGCAGCGTTGAACTAGCGGCGGGAAATGAGCAGTTCTTC. Its protein is CSVELAAGNEQFF.

A single count supports this clone. Other DNA sequences in the same sample also yield this CDR3. The chain links TRBV6-5 to TRBJ2-7, with TRBD2 matching over 11 bases. The V gene's germline CDR1 is MNHEY and CDR2 SVGAGI. Losses at the gene ends were 6 bases for V and 3 bases for J; bases not matched to a gene: 7. The CDR3 has 15 residues. The DNA for the CDR3 is TGTGCCAGCAGCCCCGGGACTAGCGGATTCTACGAGCAGTACTTC. Encoded protein: CASSPGTSGFYEQYF.

V gene TRBV6-5 combines with J gene TRBJ1-1; D may be TRBD1 (5 bases). There are 13 residues in the CDR3. The germline gives CDR1 MNHEY, CDR2 SVGAGI. V was clipped by 8 bases and J by 1 base, with 11 bases between them. The CDR3 sequence: CASPKTANTEAFF. CDR3 DNA: TGTGCCAGCCCCAAGACAGCGAACACTGAAGCTTTCTTT.

V and J are TRBV4-2 and TRBJ2-3; 12 bases agree with TRBD1. The CDR3 is made up of 18 amino acids. The V and J ends lost 1 base and 4 bases, in that order; junction bases with no gene match: 9. Germline CDR1 is LGHNA and CDR2 is YNFKEQ. The CDR3 DNA follows: TGTGCCAGCAGCCAAGCGTGGGACAGGGGGCGCCTTGCAGATACGCAGTATTTT. Protein: CASSQAWDRGRLADTQYF.

The chain links TRBV4-3 to TRBJ2-3, with 8 bases identical to TRBD2. The CDR3 has 17 amino acids. Germline assignment: CDR1 LGHNA and CDR2 YSLEER. After removal of 0 bases from V and 1 base from J, the junction contained 6 bases not matched to a gene. Written as DNA, the CDR3 is TGCGCCAGCAGCCAAGATTCCAGCGGGAGAGGCACAGATACGCAGTATTTT. Translating it yields CASSQDSSGRGTDTQYF.

This clone came up once. The chain is built from TRBV19 and TRBJ1-6; a possible D gene is TRBD1 (6 bases). Germline assignment: CDR1 LNHDA and CDR2 SQIVND (reference sequence). CDR3 size: 13 residues. V was shortened by 5 bases and J by 10 bases, with 12 bases between the two germline ends. CDR3 nucleotides: TGTGCCAGTAGTTCAACAGGGATCTCACCCCTCCACTTT. Amino acids: CASSSTGISPLHF.

The V gene is TRBV5-1, the J gene TRBJ2-1, with TRBD1 matching 9 bases. Germline trimming cut 3 bases from V and 0 bases from J; bases unmatched to any gene: 7. Germline V gene lookup returns CDR1 SGHRS and CDR2 YFSETQ. This CDR3 spans 17 amino acids. In DNA form, the CDR3 reads TGCGCCAGCAGCTCGGCCGGGACAGGGAGCTCCTACAATGAGCAGTTCTTC. Translated, it gives CASSSAGTGSSYNEQFF.

This chain links TRBV7-9 with TRBJ1-2; no definite D call. Germline loops: CDR1 SEHNR, CDR2 FQNEAQ (reference sequence). The ends were cut back, 1 base at V and 8 bases at J, with 14 bases in the middle. This CDR3 is 14 amino acids long. The CDR3 DNA reads TGTGCCAGCAGCTTAGGGGTAGGAGATTCGGGCTACACCTTC. This sequence encodes CASSLGVGDSGYTF. The variable domain in full, completed from reference TRBV7-9 and TRBJ1-2, reads DTGVSQNPRHKITKRGQNVTFRCDPISEHNRLYWYRQTLGQGPEFLTYFQNEAQLEKSRLLSDRFSAERPKGSFSTLEIQRTEQGDSAMYLCASSLGVGDSGYTFGSGTRLTVV.

This chain uses TRBV2 with TRBJ2-1; 12 nucleotides line up with TRBD2. The CDR3 contains 18 residues. Germline CDR1 is SNHLY and CDR2 is FYNNEI. After removal of 4 bases from V and 1 base from J, the junction contained 8 bases not matched to a gene. The CDR3 DNA reads TGTGCCAGCAGTGGGGCTAGCGGGAGGGCCTTTTCCTACAATGAGCAGTTCTTC. Protein product: CASSGASGRAFSYNEQFF.

V usage is TRBV7-9 and J usage is TRBJ1-1; D unclear. The CDR3 totals 15 residues. Germline CDR1 is SEHNR and CDR2 is FQNEAQ (reference sequence). The V end lost 1 base, the J end lost 2 bases, and 11 bases lay between the germline ends. CDR3 in DNA: TGTGCCAGCAGCTTAGGGGCAGTCAGCAACACTGAAGCTTTCTTT. It specifies CASSLGAVSNTEAFF. The full variable domain, its missing parts supplied by reference TRBV7-9 and TRBJ1-1, is DTGVSQNPRHKITKRGQNVTFRCDPISEHNRLYWYRQTLGQGPEFLTYFQNEAQLEKSRLLSDRFSAERPKGSFSTLEIQRTEQGDSAMYLCASSLGAVSNTEAFFGQGTRLTVV.

The rearrangement uses TRBV5-6 and TRBJ2-1; possible D gene TRBD1, 6 bases. The CDR3 is 14 residues long. Germline V CDR1 and CDR2: SGHDT, YYEEEE. Trimming cost V 4 bases and J 6 bases, with 14 bases left between them. For the CDR3, the DNA is TGTGCCAGCAGCATCACAGGGTTCGGCAATGAGCAGTTCTTC. This translates into CASSITGFGNEQFF.

The CDR3 DNA sequence: TGTGCCAGCCAAGACAGGGCGACTAATGAAAAACTGTTTTTT. Translated: CASQDRATNEKLFF. The chain couples TRBV6-5 to TRBJ1-4; 7 positions match TRBD1. The CDR3 loop spans 14 amino acids. Germline loops: CDR1 MNHEY, CDR2 SVGAGI. J was trimmed by 2 bases and V by 8 bases; bases with no gene match: 5.

The gene calls are TRBV4-3 and TRBJ1-1; D gene unclear. The CDR3 spans 17 residues. Trimming stripped 3 bases from V and 4 bases from J, with 21 bases between. Germline V gene sequence: CDR1 LGHNA, CDR2 YSLEER. CDR3 loop: CASSQSRLTLLGTEAFF. CDR3 coding DNA: TGCGCCAGCAGCCAGTCAAGACTGACCCTTTTGGGCACTGAAGCTTTCTTT.

The V and J genes are TRBV4-2 and TRBJ1-5; D uncertain. This CDR3 is 14 amino acids long. V lost 4 bases and J 1 base, leaving 8 bases between the germline ends. Per the germline V gene, CDR1 is LGHNA and CDR2 is YNFKEQ. CDR3: CASSPFVSNQPQHF. The CDR3 region has the DNA TGTGCCAGCAGCCCTTTCGTCAGCAATCAGCCCCAGCATTTT.

The sample holds one count of this clone. The gene calls are TRBV7-3 and TRBJ2-7, with 7 positions matching TRBD2. Trimming took 1 base from V and 5 from J; bases not matched to a gene: 2. The CDR3 runs to 13 residues. Germline CDR1 and CDR2: SGHTA and FQGTGA. CDR3 bases: TGTGCCAGCAGCTTAAAGGCGGGGGACGAGCAGTACTTC. Translation: CASSLKAGDEQYF.

This chain connects TRBV4-3 to TRBJ1-4, with no clear D. V was trimmed by 0 bases and J by 6 bases, leaving 11 bases between them. CDR3 length: 15 amino acids. Germline V gene data show CDR1 as LGHNA and CDR2 as YSLEER. The chain's CDR3 is CASSQDEVPDEKLFF. CDR3 in DNA: TGCGCCAGCAGCCAAGACGAGGTGCCAGATGAAAAACTGTTTTTT.

The CDR3 nucleotides read TGTGCCTGCGAAGGACAGGCAATCGAAGCTTTCTTT. This encodes CACEGQAIEAFF. The J gene is TRBJ1-1, the V gene TRBV30, with TRBD1 matching over 7 bases. The germline CDR1 and CDR2 sequences are GTSNPN and SVGIG (reference sequence). The CDR3 runs 12 residues. Germline trimming cut 6 bases from V and 8 bases from J; bases unmatched to any gene: 9.

The chain is built from TRBV7-3 and TRBJ2-6; unclear D gene. V lost 1 base to trimming and J lost 1 base, with 8 bases between them. Germline lookup yields CDR1 SGHTA and CDR2 FQGTGA. The CDR3 is made up of 16 amino acids. DNA of the CDR3: TGTGCCAGCAGCTTAATCCCGTTATCTGGGGCCAACGTCCTGACTTTC. It is translated as CASSLIPLSGANVLTF.

Here the CDR3 reads CASSGRLAGGSSYEQYF. CDR3 nucleotides: TGTGCCAGCAGCGGACGACTAGCGGGGGGGAGCTCCTACGAGCAGTACTTC. The chain couples TRBV7-2 to TRBJ2-7, with 14 bases fitting TRBD2. The CDR3 length is 17 residues. Germline assignment: CDR1 SGHTA and CDR2 FQGNSA. With V trimmed by 5 bases and J by 0 bases, 6 bases remained unmatched.

The chain employs TRBV18 and TRBJ2-4; D not certain. The CDR3 has 14 residues. CDR1 and CDR2 from the germline V gene are KGHSH and LQKENI. Trimming left V 6 bases short and J 6 bases short, with 15 bases between. This CDR3 reads CASSFLSAGNIQYF. The CDR3 DNA follows: TGTGCCAGCTCCTTTTTGTCTGCAGGAAACATTCAGTACTTC.